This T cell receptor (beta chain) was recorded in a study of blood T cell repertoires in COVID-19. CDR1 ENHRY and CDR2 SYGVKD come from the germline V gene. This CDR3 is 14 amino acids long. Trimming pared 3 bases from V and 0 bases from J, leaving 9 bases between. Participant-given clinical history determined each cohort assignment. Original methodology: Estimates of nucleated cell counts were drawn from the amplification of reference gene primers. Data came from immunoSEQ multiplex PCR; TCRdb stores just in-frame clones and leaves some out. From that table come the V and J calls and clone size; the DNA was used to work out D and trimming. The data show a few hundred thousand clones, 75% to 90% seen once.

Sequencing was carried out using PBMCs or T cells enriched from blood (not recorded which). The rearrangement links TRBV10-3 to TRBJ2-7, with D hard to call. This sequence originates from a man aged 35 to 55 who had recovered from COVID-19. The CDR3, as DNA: TGTGCCATCAGTGATGGTGGCGGCTCCTACGAGCAGTACTTC. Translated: CAISDGGGSYEQYF.